This TCR beta chain stems from a study of shared clonotypes between healthy human individuals. Study outcomes and limitations: Limitation of the genetic and exposure-history diversity represented came from the few donors. Compared with memory subsets, naive subsets generally had larger estimated richness.

In germline, CDR1 is SQVTM, CDR2 ANQGSEA. Trimming took off 7 bases at V and 1 base at J, with 10 bases between the two ends. There are 12 residues in the CDR3. As concerns this clone: As yet, its antigen is unknown.

TCRdb's table, derived via immunoSEQ multiplex PCR, lists solely in-frame clones and lacks some. The sample includes a few million clones, just under 95% of them seen just once. This chain uses TRBV29-1 with TRBJ1-1; maybe TRBD1 (5 bases). The material sequenced was naive CD4+ T cells from PBMCs. The subset was: CD45RA+ positively selected. This clonotype was sampled from a young man in good health. Some clones in this sample may be carry-over from other donors' samples. The CDR3 loop reads CSATQGNTEAFF. DNA of the CDR3: TGCAGCGCCACGCAGGGGAACACTGAAGCTTTCTTT. The entire variable domain, with the rest obtained from reference TRBV29-1 and TRBJ1-1, is as follows: SAVISQKPSRDICQRGTSLTIQCQVDSQVTMMFWYRQQPGQSLTLIATANQGSEATYESGFVIDKFPISRPNLTFSTLTVSNMSPEDSSIYLCSATQGNTEAFFGQGTRLTVV.